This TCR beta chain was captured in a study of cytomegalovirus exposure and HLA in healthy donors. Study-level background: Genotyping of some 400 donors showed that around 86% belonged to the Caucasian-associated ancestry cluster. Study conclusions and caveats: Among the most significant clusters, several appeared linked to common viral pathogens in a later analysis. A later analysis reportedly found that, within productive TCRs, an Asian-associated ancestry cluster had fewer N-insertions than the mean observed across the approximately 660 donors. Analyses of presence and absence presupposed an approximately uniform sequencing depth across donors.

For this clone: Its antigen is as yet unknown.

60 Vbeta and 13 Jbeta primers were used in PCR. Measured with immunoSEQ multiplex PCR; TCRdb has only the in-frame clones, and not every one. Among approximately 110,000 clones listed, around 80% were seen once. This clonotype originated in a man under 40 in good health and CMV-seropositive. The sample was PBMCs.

CDR3 DNA: TGTGCCAGTAGTACCTCTCCCCCAGGCTCTGGAAACACCATATATTTT. The encoded protein is CASSTSPPGSGNTIYF. The chain links TRBV19 to TRBJ1-3; D gene uncertain. V was pared by 4 bases and J by 0 bases, with 13 bases between. The germline CDR1 and CDR2 sequences are LNHDA and SQIVND (reference sequence). The CDR3 has 16 residues.